Sequencing of this TCR beta chain was carried out in a study of shared clonotypes between healthy human individuals. V was pared by 4 bases and J by 6 bases, with 17 bases between. Germline loops: CDR1 SGHRS, CDR2 YFSETQ. The CDR3 has 14 amino acids. Into CD45RA+ naive and CD45RA-negative memory subsets, the CD4+ cells were split. Profiled with immunoSEQ multiplex PCR; TCRdb holds only in-frame clones, not every one. The profile shows 1 million to 1.3 million clones, around 82% of them singletons. The sequence came from a man between 18 and 35 years old in good health. Some clones in this sample may be carry-over from other donors' samples. The V and J genes are TRBV5-1 and TRBJ2-7; perhaps TRBD2 as D (6 bases). The sequencing input was memory CD4+ T cells from PBMCs. The sample's subset: CD45RA-negative fraction. The CDR3 is CASSRAGGWVEQYF. The CDR3 DNA reads as TGCGCCAGCAGCAGAGCAGGAGGGTGGGTCGAGCAGTACTTC. Drawing the rest from reference TRBV5-1 and TRBJ2-7, the complete variable domain is KAGVTQTPRYLIKTRGQQVTLSCSPISGHRSVSWYQQTPGQGLQFLFEYFSETQRNKGNFPGRFSGRQFSNSRSEMNVSTLELGDSALYLCASSRAGGWVEQYFGPGTRLTVT.